These 28 T cell receptor beta chains were all obtained from the same sample, sequenced in a study of T-cell memory formation after mild COVID-19. TCRdb independently ran MiXCR on the 5' RACE reads; one entry per CDR3 protein. The sample shows some 330,000 distinct CDR3 sequences, around 20% of them seen only once. Sequenced sample: PBMCs or a T cell subset sorted from them (not recorded which). All receptors come from an adult woman who had mild COVID-19 (a few samples of this study predate the infection). Cell type and time point are not known.

This clonotype was counted ten times or more. J is TRBJ2-2 and V is TRBV5-1; 8 nucleotides align to TRBD2. Germline CDR1 SGHRS, CDR2 YFSETQ. V was clipped by 4 bases and J by 1 base; unmatched bases: 0. The CDR3 runs to 14 residues. CDR3 nucleotide sequence: TGCGCCAGCAGCACTAGCGGGAACACCGGGGAGCTGTTTTTT. Translating gives CASSTSGNTGELFF.

This clonotype was detected a few times. The rearrangement uses TRBV12-3 or TRBV12-4 and TRBJ1-1; no clear D gene. V was cut by 6 bases and J by 5 bases, with 7 bases left in between. CDR3 length: 11 residues. This chain's CDR3 is CASSERTEAFF. CDR3 coding DNA: TGTGCCAGCAGCGAAAGGACTGAAGCTTTCTTT.

This sequence joins TRBV3-1 and TRBJ1-2; D remains unclear. V lost 0 bases and J lost 1, with 6 bases in between. Germline V lookup: CDR1 LGHDT, CDR2 YNNKEL (reference sequence). The CDR3 spans 14 residues. The CDR3 sequence is CASSQEQSNYGYTF. In nucleotides, the CDR3 is TGTGCCAGCAGCCAAGAACAGAGTAACTATGGCTACACCTTC. Full variable domain (rest looked up from reference TRBV3-1 and TRBJ1-2): DTAVSQTPKYLVTQMGNDKSIKCEQNLGHDTMYWYKQDSKKFLKIMFSYNNKELIINETVPNRFSPKSPDKAHLNLHINSLELGDSAVYFCASSQEQSNYGYTFGSGTRLTVV.

V is TRBV6-5 and J is TRBJ1-5; 8 bases are a match to TRBD1. V trimming: 5 bases; J trimming: 5 bases; junction bases outside the gene matches: 8. Germline CDR1 and CDR2: MNHEY and SVGAGI. CDR3 length equals 15 residues. DNA for the CDR3: TGTGCCAGCAGTCCGGACAGGGATAGGCATCAGCCCCAGCATTTT. This sequence encodes CASSPDRDRHQPQHF.

This clonotype was counted a few times. V gene TRBV7-6 combines with J gene TRBJ1-2; maybe TRBD1 (6 bases). There are 15 residues in the CDR3. V gave up 2 bases and J gave up 2 bases, with 12 bases separating them. Germline CDR1 and CDR2: SGHVS and FNYEAQ. The CDR3 here is CASSLLSTGNYGYTF. CDR3 nucleotides: TGTGCCAGCAGCTTACTTTCGACAGGCAACTATGGCTACACCTTC.

The chain joins TRBV10-3 to TRBJ2-3, with 11 bases fitting TRBD2. CDR1 ENHRY and CDR2 SYGVKD come from the germline V gene. V lost 3 bases and J lost 5; bases outside the gene matches: 4. The CDR3 is made up of 15 amino acids. CDR3 loop: CAISDLGLAGDTQYF. DNA of the CDR3: TGTGCCATCAGTGATCTCGGACTAGCGGGAGATACGCAGTATTTT.

V usage is TRBV5-6 and J usage is TRBJ1-5; D not certain. CDR1 and CDR2 (germline): SGHDT, YYEEEE. The CDR3 is made up of 14 amino acids. V lost 1 base to trimming and J lost 4 bases, with 9 bases between them. CDR3 nucleotide sequence: TGTGCCAGCAGCTTGATGGCGCTAAATCAGCCCCAGCATTTT. This translates into CASSLMALNQPQHF.

This chain uses TRBV2 with TRBJ1-1; no clear D gene. Between the trimmed V and J ends, which lost 4 bases and 0 bases, there was a span of 9 bases. CDR1 and CDR2 (germline): SNHLY, FYNNEI. This CDR3 is built from 14 residues. DNA for the CDR3: TGTGCCAGCAGTGTCCACAAGTTGAACACTGAAGCTTTCTTT. Translated: CASSVHKLNTEAFF.

The gene calls are TRBV12-3 or TRBV12-4 and TRBJ2-5; a possible D gene is TRBD2 (6 bases). The CDR3 has 15 amino acids. V lost 2 bases to trimming and J lost 4 bases, with 14 bases between them. In DNA form, the CDR3 reads TGTGCCAGCAGTTTACTTGGGACTGGCAGAGAGACCCAGTACTTC. Its translation is CASSLLGTGRETQYF.

V gene TRBV7-2 combines with J gene TRBJ2-7; D call uncertain. Germline values: CDR1 SGHTA, CDR2 FQGNSA. Trimming removed 6 bases at V and 0 bases at J, with 12 bases between. The CDR3 spans 14 residues. CDR3 protein: CASSPGRTSYEQYF. CDR3 in DNA: TGTGCCAGCAGTCCCGGCAGGACCTCCTACGAGCAGTACTTC.

This clonotype was found a few times. The rearrangement uses TRBV28 and TRBJ1-2; D is perhaps TRBD1 (5 bases). The CDR3 sequence is 13 residues long. The V and J ends lost 7 bases and 4 bases respectively, with 13 bases between them. Germline-derived CDR1 and CDR2 are MDHEN and SYDVKM. CDR3 residues: CASTPGTVYGYTF. The CDR3 DNA follows: TGTGCCAGCACCCCCGGGACGGTCTATGGCTACACCTTC.

This chain joins TRBV6-6 and TRBJ2-1; TRBD2 matches at 8 bases. Germline V lookup: CDR1 MNHNY, CDR2 SVGAGI (reference sequence). V lost 4 bases and J lost 2; bases outside the gene matches: 7. CDR3 length: 16 residues. The CDR3 DNA follows: TGTGCCAGCAGTTCCCCGGGACTAGGAACCTACAATGAGCAGTTCTTC. It yields the protein CASSSPGLGTYNEQFF.

In this sample, this clonotype turned up a few times. J is TRBJ1-1 and V is TRBV12-3 or TRBV12-4; possible D gene TRBD1, 5 bases. Trimming left V 0 bases short and J 1 base short, with 12 bases between. The CDR3 is 16 amino acids. The CDR3 sequence is CASSLAGRGRNTEAFF. CDR3 DNA sequence: TGTGCCAGCAGTTTAGCGGGGCGCGGGAGGAACACTGAAGCTTTCTTT.

The chain carries TRBV9 and TRBJ2-6; no clear D gene. Trimming took off 3 bases at V and 0 bases at J, with 13 bases between the two ends. Per the germline V gene, CDR1 is SGDLS and CDR2 is YYNGEE. The CDR3 consists of 17 residues. This CDR3 is CASSGPPFLSGANVLTF. CDR3 coding DNA: TGTGCCAGCAGCGGACCCCCTTTTCTCTCTGGGGCCAACGTCCTGACTTTC.

Only a few counts were recorded for this clonotype. V and J are TRBV4-1 and TRBJ1-2, with D unclear. The germline gives CDR1 MGHRA, CDR2 YSYEKL. This CDR3 has 15 amino acids. Trimming removed 0 bases from V and 7 bases from J, with 15 bases in between. This chain's CDR3 is CASSQEGRVVGGYTF. The CDR3 nucleotides read TGCGCCAGCAGCCAAGAAGGACGGGTAGTCGGTGGCTACACCTTC.

This clonotype has just a few counts. This chain connects TRBV9 to TRBJ2-3; D unclear. V shed 4 bases and J shed 3 bases, with 15 bases lying between them. The length of the CDR3 is 15 residues. CDR1 is SGDLS and CDR2 is YYNGEE in the germline V gene. CDR3 region: CASSPISLGTDTQYF. The CDR3, as DNA: TGTGCCAGCAGCCCGATATCGCTAGGGACAGATACGCAGTATTTT.

This clonotype was observed a few times. CDR3 in DNA: TGTGCCAGCAGCCAAGATGTAGGACTAGCGGGAGGGCAGCAGTTCTTC. This translates into CASSQDVGLAGGQQFF. The rearrangement links TRBV14 to TRBJ2-1; 15 nucleotides align to TRBD2. V shed 0 bases, J shed 11 bases, and the junction held 5 bases outside the gene matches. This CDR3 is 16 amino acids long. The germline V gene has CDR1 SGHDN and CDR2 FVKESK.

This clonotype has just a few counts. V usage is TRBV11-2 and J usage is TRBJ2-1; TRBD2 matches 14 bases. V lost 5 bases and J lost 9; bases outside the gene matches: 9. This CDR3 comprises 16 residues. The germline CDR1 and CDR2 sequences are SGHAT and FQNNGV. CDR3 bases: TGTGCCAGCAGCGCCAAGACTAGCGGGGGGGCGATTGAGCAGTTCTTC. It translates to CASSAKTSGGAIEQFF.

The chain combines TRBV6-5 with TRBJ2-7, with D unresolved. Germline CDR1 is MNHEY and CDR2 is SVGAGI. The V end was cut by 4 bases, the J end by 0 bases, with 25 bases between. The CDR3 is 19 residues long. The CDR3 sequence: CASSFQPITRAAYSYEQYF. The CDR3 nucleotides are TGTGCCAGCAGTTTCCAACCAATAACTCGCGCCGCCTACTCCTACGAGCAGTACTTC.

The chain carries TRBV6-2 or TRBV6-3 and TRBJ1-2; 7 positions match TRBD1. J lost 4 bases, V lost 8 bases, and 7 bases had no gene match. In germline, CDR1 is MNHEY, CDR2 SVGEGT. This CDR3 is 13 amino acids long. The CDR3 bases are TGTGCCAGCGGACGACAGGGCAGCTATGGCTACACCTTC. Amino acid sequence: CASGRQGSYGYTF.

A single count supports this clonotype. The J gene is TRBJ2-5, the V gene TRBV6-1; TRBD2 aligns across 9 bases. The CDR3 consists of 15 residues. Germline-derived CDR1 and CDR2 are MNHNS and SASEGT. V was pared by 3 bases and J by 5 bases, with 7 bases of the junction left unmatched. CDR3 nucleotide sequence: TGTGCCAGCAGTGACCCGGGACTAGCTGGGGAGACCCAGTACTTC. Amino acids: CASSDPGLAGETQYF.

The rearrangement links TRBV19 to TRBJ1-1; D perhaps matches TRBD1 (6 bases). The germline V gene encodes CDR1 LNHDA and CDR2 SQIVND (reference sequence). V lost 7 bases and J 3 bases, leaving 15 bases between the germline ends. The CDR3 has 14 amino acids. CDR3 in DNA: TGTGCCAGTACCTCGACAGGTGCGGACACTGAAGCTTTCTTT. This codes for CASTSTGADTEAFF.

The table lists this clonotype with a few counts. The V call is TRBV12-3 or TRBV12-4, the J call TRBJ2-7; D might be TRBD2 (6 bases). This CDR3 has 12 amino acids. Trimming pared 4 bases from V and 3 bases from J, leaving 7 bases between. The CDR3 DNA reads TGTGCCAGCAGTTGGACTATCTACGAGCAGTACTTC. This gives the protein CASSWTIYEQYF.

V gene TRBV10-3 combines with J gene TRBJ1-1; TRBD1 aligns across 7 bases. Losses at the gene ends were 0 bases for V and 4 bases for J; bases not matched to a gene: 2. From germline, CDR1 is ENHRY and CDR2 SYGVKD. The CDR3 totals 14 residues. CDR3 DNA: TGTGCCATCAGTGAGTCAGACAGGGTCACTGAAGCTTTCTTT. Its protein is CAISESDRVTEAFF.

The V call is TRBV3-1, the J call TRBJ1-1; D gene unclear. This CDR3 contains 14 residues. Trimming removed 1 base at V and 4 bases at J, with 10 bases between. Germline assignment: CDR1 LGHDT and CDR2 YNNKEL (reference sequence). CDR3 protein: CASSQGEGFTEAFF. CDR3 nucleotide sequence: TGTGCCAGCAGCCAAGGCGAAGGATTCACTGAAGCTTTCTTT.

This clonotype has more than one count but fewer than ten. The V gene is TRBV20-1, the J gene TRBJ2-5, with D possibly matching TRBD1 (5 bases). The CDR3 contains 14 residues. From germline, CDR1 is DFQATT and CDR2 SNEGSKA (reference sequence). The V and J ends lost 0 bases and 5 bases respectively, with 13 bases between them. The CDR3 region has the DNA TGCAGTGCTAGAGACGGTCAGGGAAGGGAGACCCAGTACTTC. Amino acids: CSARDGQGRETQYF.

In its sample, this clonotype was seen once. The chain employs TRBV7-9 and TRBJ2-7; D is unresolved. The germline CDR1 and CDR2 sequences are SEHNR and FQNEAQ (reference sequence). Trimming removed 6 bases at V and 4 bases at J, with 10 bases between. CDR3 length: 12 amino acids. The CDR3 loop reads CASSYTAYEQYF. The CDR3 DNA follows: TGTGCCAGCAGTTATACAGCGTACGAGCAGTACTTC. Supplemented by reference TRBV7-9 and TRBJ2-7, the full variable domain reads DTGVSQNPRHKITKRGQNVTFRCDPISEHNRLYWYRQTLGQGPEFLTYFQNEAQLEKSRLLSDRFSAERPKGSFSTLEIQRTEQGDSAMYLCASSYTAYEQYFGPGTRLTVT.

The rearrangement links TRBV18 to TRBJ2-7; the D gene is possibly TRBD1 (5 bases). V lost 1 base and J 0 bases, leaving 7 bases between the germline ends. Germline V gene sequence: CDR1 KGHSH, CDR2 LQKENI. The CDR3 is made up of 14 amino acids. CDR3 DNA sequence: TGTGCCAGCTCACCACTGCAGGGCTCCTACGAGCAGTACTTC. Translating it yields CASSPLQGSYEQYF. The full variable domain, with the rest looked up from reference TRBV18 and TRBJ2-7, is NAGVMQNPRHLVRRRGQEARLRCSPMKGHSHVYWYRQLPEEGLKFMVYLQKENIIDESGMPKERFSAEFPKEGPSILRIQQVVRGDSAAYFCASSPLQGSYEQYFGPGTRLTVT.